This T cell receptor beta chain was retrieved from a study of PD-L1 blockade in urothelial cancer. Study context: Patients with male sex and bladder-origin urothelial cancer accounted for about 85% of the roughly 29 enrolled. Specimens of blood held a median count of approximately 150,000 T cells.

Only in-frame clones appear in the TCRdb table, and some are missing; sequencing was by immunoSEQ multiplex PCR. The top ten clones hold about a quarter of a sample with about 38,000 clones, 75% to 90% of them seen once. Study-level findings and limits: Survival was better when pretreatment blood TCR clonality fell below the median.

About this clone itself: What it binds is unknown.

This sample's time point: peripheral blood 6 weeks after treatment start. This receptor was identified in a man in his 60s with urothelial cancer. The sequences come from PBMCs, collected around atezolizumab (anti-PD-L1) treatment.

The CDR3 sequence: CAWRTGGTGELFF. In DNA, the CDR3 is TGTGCCTGGAGGACAGGGGGGACCGGGGAGCTGTTTTTT. This chain links TRBV30 with TRBJ2-2, with 9 bases matching TRBD1. V was pared by 3 bases and J by 5 bases, with 1 base of the junction left unmatched. Germline V gives CDR1 GTSNPN, CDR2 SVGIG (reference sequence). The CDR3 spans 13 residues.